This T cell receptor (beta chain) came from a study of cytotoxic CD8 clonotypes in ibrutinib-treated CLL. Study context: There were roughly 12 relapsed/refractory patients and 15 treatment-naive patients, and around 17 were IGHV unmutated. Study conclusions and caveats: The public clonotypes identified were infrequent and showed contraction or stability on treatment. Sustained-remission patients were sampled at different times than progressing patients were. The study found clonality rose at ibrutinib response, then fell toward baseline at progression.

The V and J ends lost 1 base and 1 base respectively, with 9 bases between them. The length of the CDR3 is 15 residues. The germline CDR1 and CDR2 sequences are LGHNA and YNFKEQ. Note on this clone: Its antigen is currently unknown.

Method: immunoSEQ multiplex PCR; TCRdb's copy keeps in-frame clones and lacks some. The table records some 80,000 clones, roughly 83% of them present only once. Material: PBMCs, obtained after 12 months of ibrutinib treatment. This TCR was sampled from a human donor with chronic lymphocytic leukemia. V gene TRBV4-2 combines with J gene TRBJ2-3; TRBD1 or TRBD2 may be the D gene (5 bases each). In DNA, the CDR3 is TGTGCCAGCAGCCAAGGGGTGGGGGGCACAGATACGCAGTATTTT. Translating gives CASSQGVGGTDTQYF.